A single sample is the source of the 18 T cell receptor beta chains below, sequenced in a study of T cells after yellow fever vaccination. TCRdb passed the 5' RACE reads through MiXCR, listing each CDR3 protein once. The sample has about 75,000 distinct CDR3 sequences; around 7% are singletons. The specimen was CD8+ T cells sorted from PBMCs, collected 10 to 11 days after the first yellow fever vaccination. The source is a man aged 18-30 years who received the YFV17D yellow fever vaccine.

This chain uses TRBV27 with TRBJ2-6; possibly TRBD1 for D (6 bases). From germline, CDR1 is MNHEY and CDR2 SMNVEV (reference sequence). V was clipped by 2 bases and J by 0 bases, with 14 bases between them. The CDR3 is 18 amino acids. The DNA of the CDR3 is TGTGCCAGCAGTTTACTAACAGGGCCAAACTCTGGGGCCAACGTCCTGACTTTC. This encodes CASSLLTGPNSGANVLTF.

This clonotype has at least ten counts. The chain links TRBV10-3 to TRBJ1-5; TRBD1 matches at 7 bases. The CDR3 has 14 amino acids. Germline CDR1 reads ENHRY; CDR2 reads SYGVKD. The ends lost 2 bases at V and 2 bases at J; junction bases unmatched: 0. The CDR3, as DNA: TGTGCCATCAGTGAGACAGGGGGCAATCAGCCCCAGCATTTT. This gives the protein CAISETGGNQPQHF.

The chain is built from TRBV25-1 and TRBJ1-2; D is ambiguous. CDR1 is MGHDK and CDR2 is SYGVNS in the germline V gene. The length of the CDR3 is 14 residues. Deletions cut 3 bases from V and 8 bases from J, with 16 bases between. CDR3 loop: CASSDISESRGYTF. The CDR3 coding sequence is TGTGCCAGCAGTGATATATCTGAGAGTAGAGGCTACACCTTC.

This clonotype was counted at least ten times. The CDR3 reads CASSSPGQGRDEQFF. CDR3 DNA: TGCGCCAGCAGCTCACCGGGACAGGGAAGAGATGAGCAGTTCTTC. J is TRBJ2-1 and V is TRBV5-1, with 9 positions matching TRBD1. V trimming: 3 bases; J trimming: 8 bases; junction bases outside the gene matches: 9. The length of the CDR3 is 15 residues. Germline CDR1 and CDR2: SGHRS and YFSETQ.

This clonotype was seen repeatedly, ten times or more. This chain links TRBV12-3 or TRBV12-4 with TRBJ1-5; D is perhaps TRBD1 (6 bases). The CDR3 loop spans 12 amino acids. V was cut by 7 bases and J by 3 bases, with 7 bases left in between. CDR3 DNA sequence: TGTGCCAGCAACAGGGTCAATCAGCCCCAGCATTTT. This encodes CASNRVNQPQHF.

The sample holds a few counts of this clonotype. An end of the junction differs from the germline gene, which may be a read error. The CDR3 DNA follows: TGTGCCAGCACCTTACCGGGGGACAGGGGAGTCGACTCTGGGGCCAACGTCCTGACTTTC. Its translation is CASTLPGDRGVDSGANVLTF. The rearrangement uses TRBV7-2 and TRBJ2-6, with TRBD1 identical over 10 bases. The CDR3 has 20 amino acids. CDR1 is SGHTA, CDR2 FQGNSA, per germline. Filled out from reference TRBV7-2 and TRBJ2-6, the complete variable domain reads GAGVSQSPSNKVTEKGKDVELRCDPISGHTALYWYRQSLGQGLEFLIYFQGNSAPDKSGLPSDRFSAERTGGSVSTLTIQRTQQEDSAVYLCASTLPGDRGVDSGANVLTFGAGSRLTVL.

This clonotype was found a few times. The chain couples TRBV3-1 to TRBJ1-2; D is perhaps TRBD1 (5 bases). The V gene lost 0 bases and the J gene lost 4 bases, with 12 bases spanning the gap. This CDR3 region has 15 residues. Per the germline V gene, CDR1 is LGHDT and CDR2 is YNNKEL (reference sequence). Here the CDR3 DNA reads TGTGCCAGCAGCCAAGATCTTGACAGAATCTATGGCTACACCTTC. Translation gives CASSQDLDRIYGYTF. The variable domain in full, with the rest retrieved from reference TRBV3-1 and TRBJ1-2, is DTAVSQTPKYLVTQMGNDKSIKCEQNLGHDTMYWYKQDSKKFLKIMFSYNNKELIINETVPNRFSPKSPDKAHLNLHINSLELGDSAVYFCASSQDLDRIYGYTFGSGTRLTVV.

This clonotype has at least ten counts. The CDR3: CASSLDWVAGELFF. The CDR3 coding sequence is TGTGCCAGCAGCTTAGATTGGGTTGCCGGGGAGCTGTTTTTT. The chain combines TRBV7-8 with TRBJ2-2, with unresolved D. Trimming left V 1 base short and J 6 bases short, with 9 bases between. The CDR3 has 14 amino acids. Per the germline V gene, CDR1 is SGHVS and CDR2 is FQNEAQ. The entire variable domain, with the rest obtained from reference TRBV7-8 and TRBJ2-2, is as follows: GAGVSQSPRYKVAKRGQDVALRCDPISGHVSLFWYQQALGQGPEFLTYFQNEAQLDKSGLPSDRFFAERPEGSVSTLKIQRTQQEDSAVYLCASSLDWVAGELFFGEGSRLTVL.

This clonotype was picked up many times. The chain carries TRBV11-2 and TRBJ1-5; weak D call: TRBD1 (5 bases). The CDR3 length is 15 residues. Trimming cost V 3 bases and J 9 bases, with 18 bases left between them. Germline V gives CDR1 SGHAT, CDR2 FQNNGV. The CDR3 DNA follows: TGTGCCAGCAGCTTGGGGGGAGGGGAAAAGAGGCCCCAGCATTTT. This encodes CASSLGGGEKRPQHF. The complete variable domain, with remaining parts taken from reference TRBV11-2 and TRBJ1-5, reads EAGVAQSPRYKIIEKRQSVAFWCNPISGHATLYWYQQILGQGPKLLIQFQNNGVVDDSQLPKDRFSAERLKGVDSTLKIQPAKLEDSAVYLCASSLGGGEKRPQHFGDGTRLSIL.

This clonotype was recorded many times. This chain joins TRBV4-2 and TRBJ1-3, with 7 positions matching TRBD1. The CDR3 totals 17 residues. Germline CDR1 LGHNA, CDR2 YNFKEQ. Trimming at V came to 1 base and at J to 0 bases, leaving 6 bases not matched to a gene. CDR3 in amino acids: CASSQGEGQYSGNTIYF. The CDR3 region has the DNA TGTGCCAGCAGCCAAGGGGAGGGACAGTACTCTGGAAACACCATATATTTT.

In DNA form, the CDR3 reads TGCGCCAGCAGCTATAGCGGCCCACAAAACACCGGGGAGCTGTTTTTT. Amino acids: CASSYSGPQNTGELFF. V and J are TRBV4-1 and TRBJ2-2; the D gene is possibly TRBD2 (6 bases). CDR1 MGHRA and CDR2 YSYEKL come from the germline V gene. V dropped 5 bases and J dropped 2 bases, with 15 bases sitting between them. The CDR3 sequence is 16 residues long.

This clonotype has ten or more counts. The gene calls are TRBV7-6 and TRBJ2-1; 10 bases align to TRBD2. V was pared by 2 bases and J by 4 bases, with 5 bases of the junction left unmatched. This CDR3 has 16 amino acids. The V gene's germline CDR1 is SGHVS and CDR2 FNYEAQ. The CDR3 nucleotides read TGTGCCAGCAGCTTATCGAGGACTAGCGGTTACAATGAGCAGTTCTTC. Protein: CASSLSRTSGYNEQFF.

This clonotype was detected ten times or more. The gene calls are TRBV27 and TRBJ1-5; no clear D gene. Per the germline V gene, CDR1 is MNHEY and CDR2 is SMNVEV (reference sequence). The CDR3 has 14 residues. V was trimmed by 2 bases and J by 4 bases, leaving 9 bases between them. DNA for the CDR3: TGTGCCAGCAGTTTAGGGCTCAGTAATCAGCCCCAGCATTTT. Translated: CASSLGLSNQPQHF.

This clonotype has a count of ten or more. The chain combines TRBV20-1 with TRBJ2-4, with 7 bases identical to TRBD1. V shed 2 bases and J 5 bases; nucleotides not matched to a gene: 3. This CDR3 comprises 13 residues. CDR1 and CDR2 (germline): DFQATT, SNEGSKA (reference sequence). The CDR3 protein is CSARRGLQNIQYF. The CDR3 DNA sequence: TGCAGTGCTAGAAGGGGGCTGCAAAACATTCAGTACTTC.

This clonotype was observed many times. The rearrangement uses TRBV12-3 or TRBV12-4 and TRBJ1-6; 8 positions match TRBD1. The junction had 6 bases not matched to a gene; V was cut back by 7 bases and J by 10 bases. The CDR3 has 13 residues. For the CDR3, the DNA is TGTGCCAGCACCCCAGGGGGCGAATCACCCCTCCACTTT. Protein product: CASTPGGESPLHF.

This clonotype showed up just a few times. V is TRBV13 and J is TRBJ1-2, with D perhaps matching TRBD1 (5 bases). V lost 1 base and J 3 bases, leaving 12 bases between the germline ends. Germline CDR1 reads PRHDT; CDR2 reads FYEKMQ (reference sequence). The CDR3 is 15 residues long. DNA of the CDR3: TGTGCCAGCAGCTTAGCCCTTGCGGGGGACTATGGCTACACCTTC. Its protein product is CASSLALAGDYGYTF.

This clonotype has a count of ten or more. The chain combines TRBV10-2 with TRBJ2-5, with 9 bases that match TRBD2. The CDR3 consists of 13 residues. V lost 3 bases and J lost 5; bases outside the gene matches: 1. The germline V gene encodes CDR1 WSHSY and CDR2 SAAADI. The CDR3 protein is CASSDAGGETQYF. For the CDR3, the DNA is TGCGCCAGCAGTGATGCGGGGGGGGAGACCCAGTACTTC.

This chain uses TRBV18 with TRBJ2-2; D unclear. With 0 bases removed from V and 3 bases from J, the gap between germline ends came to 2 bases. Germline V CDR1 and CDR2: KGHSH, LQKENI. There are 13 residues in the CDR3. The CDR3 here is CASSPPDTGELFF. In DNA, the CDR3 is TGTGCCAGCTCACCACCGGACACCGGGGAGCTGTTTTTT.